This entry is about one T cell receptor (beta chain). Its antigen is not known. Primers: 60 Vbeta forward and 13 Jbeta reverse. Clones were sequenced by immunoSEQ multiplex PCR, and TCRdb holds only the in-frame ones, with some missing. This table has about 120,000 clones, 17% appearing once. This entry belongs to a study of cytomegalovirus exposure and HLA in healthy donors. Overall study findings and caveats: Three CMV-associated chains proved CMV antigen-specific in vitro. There was a cluster of highly shared sequence variants that was likely a sequencing artifact. A later analysis associated approximately 17,000 TCR beta sequences with HLA alleles at a 0.05 false discovery rate.

The CDR3 length is 14 residues. V was clipped by 10 bases and J by 2 bases; unmatched bases: 7. In germline, CDR1 is MNHEY, CDR2 SVGAGI. The sequenced sample was PBMCs. The chain carries TRBV6-5 and TRBJ1-3, with 8 nucleotides matching TRBD1. The source of this sequence is a female donor in good health and CMV-seropositive. The CDR3 DNA sequence: TGTGCCACCTCCATGGACAGGGCTGGAAACACCATATATTTT. Translation gives CATSMDRAGNTIYF.